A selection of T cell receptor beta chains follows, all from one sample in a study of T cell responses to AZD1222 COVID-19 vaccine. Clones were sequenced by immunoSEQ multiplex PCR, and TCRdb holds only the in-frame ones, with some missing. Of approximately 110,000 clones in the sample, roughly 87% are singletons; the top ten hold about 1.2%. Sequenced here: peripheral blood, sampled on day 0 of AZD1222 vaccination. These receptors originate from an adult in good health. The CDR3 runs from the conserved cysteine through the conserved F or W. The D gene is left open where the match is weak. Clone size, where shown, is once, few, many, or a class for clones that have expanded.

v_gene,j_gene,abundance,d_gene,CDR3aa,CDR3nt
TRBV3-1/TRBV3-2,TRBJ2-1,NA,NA,CASSYRGGNEQFF,TGTGCCAGCAGCTACAGGGGAGGGAATGAGCAGTTCTTC
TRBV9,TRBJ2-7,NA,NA,CASSPPSFEQYF,TGTGCCAGCAGCCCCCCCTCGTTCGAGCAGTACTTC
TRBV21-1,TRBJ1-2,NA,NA,CASSKKVTTGGNYGYTF,TGTGCCAGCAGCAAAAAGGTAACGACAGGGGGCAACTATGGCTACACCTTC
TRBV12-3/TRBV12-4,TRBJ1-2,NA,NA,CASSSGRRYGYTF,TGTGCCAGCAGTTCCGGGAGGCGCTATGGCTACACCTTC
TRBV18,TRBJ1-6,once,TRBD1,CASSPLEGANSPLHF,TGTGCCAGCTCACCTCTTGAGGGGGCAAATTCACCCCTCCACTTT
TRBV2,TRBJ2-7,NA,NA,CASRGRGAGEQYF,TGTGCCAGCAGGGGACGGGGGGCTGGCGAGCAGTACTTC
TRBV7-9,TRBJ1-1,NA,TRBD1,CASINLQGTQAFF,TGTGCCAGCATCAACTTACAGGGGACCCAAGCTTTCTTT
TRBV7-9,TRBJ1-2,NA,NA,CASSSNGQSQAYTF,TGTGCCAGCAGCTCCAACGGACAGTCCCAAGCTTACACCTTC
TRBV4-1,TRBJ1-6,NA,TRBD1,CASSQDDRENSPLHF,TGCGCCAGCAGCCAAGACGACAGGGAAAATTCACCCCTCCACTTT
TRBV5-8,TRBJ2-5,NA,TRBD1,CASSLGQDKYQETQYF,TGTGCCAGCAGTCTGGGACAGGATAAGTACCAAGAGACCCAGTACTTC
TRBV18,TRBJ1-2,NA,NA,CASSPLDTYGYTF,TGTGCCAGCTCACCCCTCGATACCTATGGCTACACCTTC
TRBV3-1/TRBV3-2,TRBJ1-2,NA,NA,CASSPLGLDGDYGYTF,TGTGCCAGCAGCCCCCTCGGTCTGGATGGGGACTATGGCTACACCTTC
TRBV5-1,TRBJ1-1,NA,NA,CASSPSPGRVTEAFF,TGCGCCAGCAGCCCCTCCCCAGGGAGGGTCACTGAAGCTTTCTTT
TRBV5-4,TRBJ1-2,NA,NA,CASSPTPSTTNYGYTF,TGTGCCAGCAGCCCAACCCCCTCGACAACTAACTATGGCTACACCTTC
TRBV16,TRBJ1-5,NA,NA,CASSQGTRRNQPQHF,TGTGCCAGCAGCCAGGGCACCCGAAGGAATCAGCCCCAGCATTTT
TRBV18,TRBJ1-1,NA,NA,CASSPRGTMNTEAFF,TGTGCCAGCTCACCACGCGGGACCATGAACACTGAAGCTTTCTTT
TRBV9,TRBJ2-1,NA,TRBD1,CASSVGQGNEQFF,TGTGCCAGCAGCGTAGGACAGGGCAATGAGCAGTTCTTC
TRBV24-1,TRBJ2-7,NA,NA,CATSDPLTGPFYEQYF,TGTGCCACCAGTGACCCCCTGACGGGACCCTTCTACGAGCAGTACTTC
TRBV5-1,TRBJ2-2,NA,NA,CASSSLGGQEYTGELFF,TGCGCCAGCAGTTCGTTAGGGGGACAAGAGTACACCGGGGAGCTGTTTTTT
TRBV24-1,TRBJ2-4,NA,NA,CATSEWTSLAKNIQYF,TGTGCCACCAGTGAGTGGACATCCCTAGCCAAAAACATTCAGTACTTC
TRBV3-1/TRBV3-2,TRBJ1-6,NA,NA,CASSQDRGDSPLHF,TGTGCCAGCAGCCAAGATAGAGGGGACTCACCCCTCCACTTT
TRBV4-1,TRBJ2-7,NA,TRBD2,CASSQDMGLAGADYEQYF,TGCGCCAGCAGCCAAGATATGGGACTAGCGGGGGCGGACTACGAGCAGTACTTC
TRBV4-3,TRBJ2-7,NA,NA,CASSRYTDSYEQYF,TGCGCCAGCAGCCGATACACCGACAGCTACGAGCAGTACTTC
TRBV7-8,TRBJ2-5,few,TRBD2,CASSSTSGGALETQYF,TGTGCCAGCAGCTCCACGAGCGGGGGGGCATTAGAGACCCAGTACTTC
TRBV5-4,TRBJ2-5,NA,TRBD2,CASSLARSSGGETQYF,TGTGCCAGCAGCTTGGCCAGGTCTAGCGGGGGTGAGACCCAGTACTTC
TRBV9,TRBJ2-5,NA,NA,CASSPHPGQETQYF,TGTGCCAGCAGCCCCCACCCAGGCCAAGAGACCCAGTACTTC
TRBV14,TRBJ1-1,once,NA,CASSRQSWDTEAFF,TGTGCCAGCAGCCGACAGTCGTGGGACACTGAAGCTTTCTTT
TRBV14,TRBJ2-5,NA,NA,CASTKQGVGETQYF,TGTGCCAGCACCAAACAGGGAGTAGGGGAGACCCAGTACTTC
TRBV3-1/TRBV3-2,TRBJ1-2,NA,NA,CASSHSGGFNYGYTF,TGTGCCAGCAGCCATTCTGGAGGTTTTAACTATGGCTACACCTTC
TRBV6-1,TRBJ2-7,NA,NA,CASSDRLSGGYEQYF,TGTGCCAGCAGTGACCGGTTGAGTGGGGGTTACGAGCAGTACTTC
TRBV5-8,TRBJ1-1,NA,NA,CASSLERVATEAFF,TGTGCCAGCAGCTTGGAAAGGGTGGCCACTGAAGCTTTCTTT
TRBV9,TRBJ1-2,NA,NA,CASSVDGGTGGYGYTF,TGTGCCAGCAGCGTAGATGGGGGAACGGGTGGCTATGGCTACACCTTC
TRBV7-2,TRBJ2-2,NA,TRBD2,CASSPPGTSLTGELFF,TGTGCCAGCAGCCCACCTGGGACTAGCCTCACCGGGGAGCTGTTTTTT
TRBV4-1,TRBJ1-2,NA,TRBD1,CASSQPPPRGLKGYTF,TGCGCCAGCAGCCAACCCCCCCCCAGGGGGCTGAAAGGCTACACCTTC
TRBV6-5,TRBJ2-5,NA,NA,CASSHTLTPETQYF,TGTGCCAGCAGTCACACCCTCACCCCAGAGACCCAGTACTTC
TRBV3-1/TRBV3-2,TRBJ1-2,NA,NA,CASSSGPTYGYTF,TGTGCCAGCAGCTCGGGACCGACCTATGGCTACACCTTC
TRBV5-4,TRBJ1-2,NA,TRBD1,CASSFVGTGGGYTF,TGTGCCAGCAGCTTTGTCGGGACAGGAGGTGGCTACACCTTC
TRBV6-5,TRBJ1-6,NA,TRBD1,CASSPGQVSPLHF,TGTGCCAGCAGTCCGGGACAGGTATCCCCCCTCCACTTT
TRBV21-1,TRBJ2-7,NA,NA,CASSRAGTGETLASYEQYF,TGTGCCAGCAGCAGGGCCGGGACAGGGGAAACTCTAGCCTCCTACGAGCAGTACTTC
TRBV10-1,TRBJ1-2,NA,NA,CATTPGIYGYTF,TGCGCCACCACCCCAGGGATCTATGGCTACACCTTC
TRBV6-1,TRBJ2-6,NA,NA,CASSESSLSGANVLTF,TGTGCCAGCAGTGAGTCTAGCCTTTCTGGGGCCAACGTCCTGACTTTC
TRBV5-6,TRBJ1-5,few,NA,CASSSTTQPQHF,TGTGCCAGCAGCTCTACGACTCAGCCCCAGCATTTT
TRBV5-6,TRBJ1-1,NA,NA,CASRSSFYTEAFF,TGTGCCAGCAGATCCTCGTTCTACACTGAAGCTTTCTTT
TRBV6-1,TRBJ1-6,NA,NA,CASSELAASVQGTYNSPLHF,TGTGCCAGCAGTGAACTCGCAGCATCGGTGCAGGGGACCTATAATTCACCCCTCCACTTT
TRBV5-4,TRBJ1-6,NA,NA,CASQDVGTSYNSPLHF,TGTGCCAGCCAAGACGTAGGGACATCCTATAATTCACCCCTCCACTTT
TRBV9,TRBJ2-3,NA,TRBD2,CASSVTSGVSTDTQYF,TGTGCCAGCAGCGTTACTAGCGGGGTGAGCACAGATACGCAGTATTTT
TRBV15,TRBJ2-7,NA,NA,CATSRDFGVGGEQYF,TGTGCCACCAGCAGAGATTTCGGAGTAGGCGGCGAGCAGTACTTC
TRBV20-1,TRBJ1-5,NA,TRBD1,CSASTGGSVNQPQHF,TGCAGTGCTAGTACAGGGGGCAGCGTCAATCAGCCCCAGCATTTT
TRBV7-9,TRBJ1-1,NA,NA,CASSPSVGGNTEAFF,TGTGCCAGCAGCCCGTCGGTGGGGGGAAACACTGAAGCTTTCTTT
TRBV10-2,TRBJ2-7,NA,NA,CASRGPAVQTYEQYF,TGCGCCAGCAGGGGGCCGGCTGTTCAAACCTACGAGCAGTACTTC
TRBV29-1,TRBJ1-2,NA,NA,CRAAPYTF,TGCAGGGCCGCCCCCTACACCTTC
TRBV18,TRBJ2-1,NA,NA,CASSPRGGPASYNEQFF,TGTGCCAGCTCACCACGTGGCGGGCCGGCATCCTACAATGAGCAGTTCTTC
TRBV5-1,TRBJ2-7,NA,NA,CASSRGTESYEQYF,TGCGCCAGCAGCCGGGGGACGGAATCCTACGAGCAGTACTTC
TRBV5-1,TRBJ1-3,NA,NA,CASTSSSGNTIYF,TGCGCCAGCACCTCAAGCTCTGGAAACACCATATATTTT
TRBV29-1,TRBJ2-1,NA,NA,CSVERDNEYNEQFF,TGCAGCGTTGAGCGGGACAACGAGTACAATGAGCAGTTCTTC
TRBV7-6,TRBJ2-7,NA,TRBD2,CASSQSGGGEYEQYF,TGTGCCAGCAGCCAGTCGGGCGGGGGGGAATACGAGCAGTACTTC
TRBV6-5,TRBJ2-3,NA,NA,CATFMREIPDTQYF,TGTGCCACTTTTATGAGGGAAATCCCAGATACGCAGTATTTT
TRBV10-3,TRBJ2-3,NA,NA,CAISDSGSTDTQYF,TGTGCCATCAGTGATTCCGGTAGCACAGATACGCAGTATTTT